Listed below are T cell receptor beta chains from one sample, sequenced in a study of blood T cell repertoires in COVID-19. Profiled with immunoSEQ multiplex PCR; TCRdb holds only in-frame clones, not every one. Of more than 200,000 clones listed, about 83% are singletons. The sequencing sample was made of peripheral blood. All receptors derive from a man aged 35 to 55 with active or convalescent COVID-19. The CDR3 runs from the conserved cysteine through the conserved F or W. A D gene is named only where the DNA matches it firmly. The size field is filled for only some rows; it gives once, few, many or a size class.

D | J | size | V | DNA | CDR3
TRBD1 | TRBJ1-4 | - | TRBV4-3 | TGCGCCAGCAGCCAAGAAGAGACCTTAGGACAGGGCTGGGAAAAACTGTTTTTT | CASSQEETLGQGWEKLFF
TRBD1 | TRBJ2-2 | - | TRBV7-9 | TGTGCCAGCAGCGGGGACAGGGGGTGGACCGGGGAGCTGTTTTTT | CASSGDRGWTGELFF
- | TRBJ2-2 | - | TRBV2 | TGTGCCAGCAGCGGGGGTCAGTTCACCGGGGAGCTGTTTTTT | CASSGGQFTGELFF
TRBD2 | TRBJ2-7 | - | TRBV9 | TGTGCCAGCAGCCCCCAGTCACTAGCGGCGACCTACGAGCAGTACTTC | CASSPQSLAATYEQYF
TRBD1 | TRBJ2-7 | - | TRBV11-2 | TGTGCCAGCAGCCTAGGGACAGGGGCCGCCTCCGAGCAGTACTTC | CASSLGTGAASEQYF
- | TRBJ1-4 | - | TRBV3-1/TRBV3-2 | TGTGCCAGCACCTCCCAGGGCGAAAAACTGTTTTTT | CASTSQGEKLFF
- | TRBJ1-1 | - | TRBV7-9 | TGTGCCAGCAGCCAGGAGGGGCTAGAAGCTTTCTTT | CASSQEGLEAFF
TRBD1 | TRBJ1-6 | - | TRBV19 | TGTGCCAGTAGTATGGGACAGGGGAGGGATTCACCCCTCCACTTT | CASSMGQGRDSPLHF
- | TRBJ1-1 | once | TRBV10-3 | TGTGCCATCAGTGAGGGGGCGCGGAACACTGAAGCTTTCTTT | CAISEGARNTEAFF
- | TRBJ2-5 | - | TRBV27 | TGTGCCAGCAGTTTATCAGGGGTAAAAGAGACCCAGTACTTC | CASSLSGVKETQYF